The sequence of this T cell receptor beta chain was determined in a study of technical replicates of blood from several donors. CDR3 length equals 15 residues. Trimming pared 1 base from V and 8 bases from J, leaving 18 bases between. CDR1 SGHRS and CDR2 YFSETQ come from the germline V gene. Repertoires were generated with immunoSEQ multiplex PCR, while TCRdb's copy carries only in-frame clones and drops some. The repertoire holds about 12,000 clones, with approximately 94% as singletons. This clone is a singleton in its sample. The sequenced sample consisted of PBMCs. The rearrangement links TRBV5-1 to TRBJ1-2; TRBD1 is a possible D gene (5 bases). The TCR originated in a human donor in good health. The CDR3 DNA follows: TGCGCCAGCAGCTTGCCCTTGGGAGGGGAAGAAGGCTACACCTTC. This codes for CASSLPLGGEEGYTF.